These T cell receptor beta chains were read from a single sample in a study of technical replicates of blood from several donors. TCRdb keeps only in-frame clones here, not all; method: immunoSEQ multiplex PCR. The sample lists around 62,000 clones; 95% to 97% were seen once. The sequenced sample was T cells isolated from PBMCs. The receptors come from a human donor in good health. CDR3s include the opening cysteine and the closing phenylalanine or tryptophan. Fields, in order: J gene, D gene, V gene, clone size, CDR3 protein, CDR3 DNA. A D gene is named only where the DNA matches it firmly. For some rows the clone size is stated as once, few or many, or as a class when expanded; others skip it.

j_call: TRBJ2-3
d_call: TRBD2
v_call: TRBV4-1
clone_size: -
cdr3_aa: CASDRGIAGVVDTQYF
cdr3_nt: TGCGCCAGCGACCGGGGGATAGCGGGAGTTGTAGATACGCAGTATTTT

j_call: TRBJ1-2
d_call: -
v_call: TRBV11-1
clone_size: -
cdr3_aa: CASSLVSGAVYYGYTF
cdr3_nt: TGTGCCAGCAGCTTAGTTTCTGGGGCCGTCTACTATGGCTACACCTTC

j_call: TRBJ2-1
d_call: TRBD2
v_call: TRBV5-1
clone_size: -
cdr3_aa: CASGPWGLAGGLVRDEQFF
cdr3_nt: TGCGCCAGCGGACCTTGGGGACTAGCGGGAGGGCTAGTGCGGGATGAGCAGTTCTTC

j_call: TRBJ1-2
d_call: -
v_call: TRBV7-8
clone_size: -
cdr3_aa: CASSLGRVDGYTF
cdr3_nt: TGTGCCAGCAGCTTGGGCAGGGTGGACGGCTACACCTTC

j_call: TRBJ2-1
d_call: -
v_call: TRBV15
clone_size: -
cdr3_aa: CATSRTGSSYNEQFF
cdr3_nt: TGTGCCACCAGCAGGACTGGCAGCTCCTACAATGAGCAGTTCTTC

j_call: TRBJ2-7
d_call: TRBD2
v_call: TRBV7-9
clone_size: -
cdr3_aa: CASSLAAGGPDEQYF
cdr3_nt: TGTGCCAGCAGCTTAGCTGCGGGAGGGCCGGACGAGCAGTACTTC

j_call: TRBJ2-3
d_call: -
v_call: TRBV7-9
clone_size: -
cdr3_aa: CASSLKANTQYF
cdr3_nt: TGTGCCAGCAGCTTAAAAGCAAATACGCAGTATTTT

j_call: TRBJ2-7
d_call: TRBD1
v_call: TRBV6-1
clone_size: -
cdr3_aa: CASSPIWTGGGEQYF
cdr3_nt: TGTGCCAGCAGCCCCATATGGACAGGGGGCGGGGAGCAGTACTTC

j_call: TRBJ2-7
d_call: TRBD1
v_call: TRBV11-2
clone_size: -
cdr3_aa: CASSIDRGISYEQYF
cdr3_nt: TGTGCCAGCAGCATTGACAGGGGAATATCCTACGAGCAGTACTTC

j_call: TRBJ2-5
d_call: TRBD2
v_call: TRBV29-1
clone_size: -
cdr3_aa: CSVLAEVPQETQYF
cdr3_nt: TGCAGCGTACTAGCGGAAGTCCCCCAAGAGACCCAGTACTTC

j_call: TRBJ2-7
d_call: TRBD1
v_call: TRBV5-1
clone_size: -
cdr3_aa: CASSLRQGAVHEQYF
cdr3_nt: TGCGCCAGCAGCCTACGACAGGGGGCCGTTCACGAGCAGTACTTC

j_call: TRBJ2-1
d_call: -
v_call: TRBV5-1
clone_size: few
cdr3_aa: CASRAYNEQFF
cdr3_nt: TGCGCCAGCAGAGCTTACAATGAGCAGTTCTTC

j_call: TRBJ2-2
d_call: -
v_call: TRBV9
clone_size: -
cdr3_aa: CASSSRAGELFF
cdr3_nt: TGTGCCAGCAGCTCCCGCGCGGGGGAGCTGTTTTTT

j_call: TRBJ2-5
d_call: -
v_call: TRBV2
clone_size: -
cdr3_aa: CASRRLQETQYF
cdr3_nt: TGTGCCAGCCGAAGACTTCAAGAGACCCAGTACTTC

j_call: TRBJ1-4
d_call: -
v_call: TRBV7-9
clone_size: -
cdr3_aa: CASSPSEDEKLFF
cdr3_nt: TGTGCCAGCAGCCCCTCGGAGGATGAAAAACTGTTTTTT

j_call: TRBJ1-1
d_call: -
v_call: TRBV5-4
clone_size: once
cdr3_aa: CASSWGRDSNTEAFF
cdr3_nt: TGTGCCAGCAGCTGGGGACGGGACTCAAACACTGAAGCTTTCTTT

j_call: TRBJ1-1
d_call: TRBD1
v_call: TRBV5-1
clone_size: -
cdr3_aa: CASRLAQGATEAFF
cdr3_nt: TGCGCCAGCAGATTGGCCCAGGGGGCCACTGAAGCTTTCTTT

j_call: TRBJ2-5
d_call: TRBD2
v_call: TRBV28
clone_size: -
cdr3_aa: CASSLPPGAGPLLAGGDQETQYF
cdr3_nt: TGTGCCAGCAGTTTGCCGCCGGGGGCTGGACCACTTTTAGCGGGAGGCGATCAAGAGACCCAGTACTTC

j_call: TRBJ2-7
d_call: TRBD2
v_call: TRBV27
clone_size: -
cdr3_aa: CASSFSGDDEQYF
cdr3_nt: TGTGCCAGCAGTTTCAGCGGGGACGACGAGCAGTACTTC

j_call: TRBJ2-1
d_call: -
v_call: TRBV25-1
clone_size: -
cdr3_aa: CASSGLVSGEQFF
cdr3_nt: TGTGCCAGCAGTGGACTGGTAAGCGGTGAGCAGTTCTTC

j_call: TRBJ2-7
d_call: TRBD2
v_call: TRBV7-7
clone_size: -
cdr3_aa: CASSPRLAGDGEQYF
cdr3_nt: TGTGCCAGCAGCCCTCGACTAGCGGGAGACGGCGAGCAGTACTTC

j_call: TRBJ2-7
d_call: -
v_call: TRBV28
clone_size: -
cdr3_aa: CASRKQGMSGYEQYF
cdr3_nt: TGTGCCAGCAGGAAACAGGGTATGTCCGGCTACGAGCAGTACTTC

j_call: TRBJ2-2
d_call: TRBD2
v_call: TRBV4-1
clone_size: -
cdr3_aa: CASSLTSGRHTGELFF
cdr3_nt: TGCGCCAGCAGTCTGACTAGCGGGAGACACACCGGGGAGCTGTTTTTT

j_call: TRBJ2-1
d_call: -
v_call: TRBV9
clone_size: -
cdr3_aa: CASSVIGGDKEQFF
cdr3_nt: TGTGCCAGCAGCGTAATAGGGGGGGACAAGGAGCAGTTCTTC

j_call: TRBJ2-2
d_call: TRBD1
v_call: TRBV4-1
clone_size: -
cdr3_aa: CASSQVRTGDTGELFF
cdr3_nt: TGCGCCAGCAGCCAAGTCAGAACAGGGGACACCGGGGAGCTGTTTTTT

j_call: TRBJ2-1
d_call: -
v_call: TRBV29-1
clone_size: -
cdr3_aa: CSSGQIEQFF
cdr3_nt: TGCAGCTCCGGACAGATTGAGCAGTTCTTC

j_call: TRBJ2-3
d_call: TRBD1
v_call: TRBV2
clone_size: once
cdr3_aa: CASSVTGADTQYF
cdr3_nt: TGTGCCAGCAGCGTTACAGGGGCAGATACGCAGTATTTT